Listed here are 29 T cell receptor beta chains from one sample, sequenced in a study of blood T cell repertoires in COVID-19. The table came from immunoSEQ multiplex PCR; TCRdb's copy has only in-frame clones and leaves some out. The profile covers some 110,000 clones, with roughly 81% appearing a single time and approximately 1.5% taken by the ten largest. Material for sequencing was peripheral blood. All receptors derive from a middle-aged man with acute or convalescent COVID-19.

The rearrangement links TRBV6-5 to TRBJ1-1; D possibly corresponds to TRBD1 (6 bases). The CDR3 is 15 residues long. The germline CDR1 and CDR2 sequences are MNHEY and SVGAGI. The ends were cut back, 7 bases at V and 4 bases at J, with 19 bases in the middle. CDR3 protein: CASKPGGSRGTEAFF. DNA of the CDR3: TGTGCCAGCAAACCGGGAGGGAGCAGGGGCACTGAAGCTTTCTTT.

The rearrangement joins TRBV5-5 to TRBJ2-3, with 8 bases lining up with TRBD2. The CDR3 spans 16 residues. In germline, CDR1 is SGHKS, CDR2 YYEKEE (reference sequence). Trimming cost V 0 bases and J 3 bases; bases outside gene matches: 6. The CDR3 DNA reads as TGTGCCAGCAGCTTGGTGGGGACTAGGGGGACAGATACGCAGTATTTT. This encodes CASSLVGTRGTDTQYF.

The chain links TRBV5-5 to TRBJ2-7, with D possibly matching TRBD2 (6 bases). Deletions cut 0 bases from V and 1 base from J, with 8 bases between. CDR1 and CDR2 (germline): SGHKS, YYEKEE (reference sequence). The CDR3 spans 14 residues. The DNA for the CDR3 is TGTGCCAGCAGCTTGGTTGGAGGGTCCTACGAGCAGTACTTC. This sequence encodes CASSLVGGSYEQYF.

This clone was recorded once. The rearrangement links TRBV7-3 to TRBJ2-2, with 10 bases that match TRBD1. The CDR3 covers 17 residues. Germline CDR1 SGHTA, CDR2 FQGTGA. V gave up 2 bases and J gave up 3 bases; unmatched junction bases: 6. The CDR3 reads CASSLLPTGGDTGELFF. CDR3 in DNA: TGTGCCAGCAGCTTACTACCGACAGGGGGCGACACCGGGGAGCTGTTTTTT.

This clone was observed a handful of times. The rearrangement links TRBV7-9 to TRBJ2-7, with 9 bases fitting TRBD1. The V gene end was trimmed by 4 bases and the J gene end by 4 bases; junction bases not matched to a gene: 11. The CDR3 length is 16 residues. From germline, CDR1 is SEHNR and CDR2 FQNEAQ (reference sequence). CDR3 sequence reads: CASSSPAGTGKYEQYF. CDR3 bases: TGTGCCAGCAGCTCCCCCGCCGGGACAGGGAAATACGAGCAGTACTTC.

This chain uses TRBV6-5 with TRBJ2-3; the match to TRBD2 covers 10 bases. The CDR3 covers 15 residues. Per germline, CDR1 MNHEY and CDR2 SVGAGI. J lost 4 bases, V lost 0 bases, and 1 base had no gene match. The CDR3 nucleotides read TGTGCCAGCAGTTACTCTGGGACTAGCGCAGATACGCAGTATTTT. Translation gives CASSYSGTSADTQYF.

This chain links TRBV27 with TRBJ2-2; 8 bases line up with TRBD1. CDR1 and CDR2 from the germline V gene are MNHEY and SMNVEV (reference sequence). With V trimmed by 6 bases and J by 1 base, 13 bases remained unmatched. The CDR3 has 18 residues. In nucleotides, the CDR3 is TGTGCCAGCAGCTCGACAGGGGTCAGACGATTGAACACCGGGGAGCTGTTTTTT. It codes for CASSSTGVRRLNTGELFF.

The chain combines TRBV7-3 with TRBJ2-2; D not resolved. The CDR3 loop spans 14 amino acids. Trimming shortened V by 0 bases and J by 4 bases, and 6 bases separated the two germline ends. CDR1 and CDR2 (germline): SGHTA, FQGTGA. CDR3 nucleotide sequence: TGTGCCAGCAGCTTAACTTTCCGCACCGGGGAGCTGTTTTTT. Encoded protein: CASSLTFRTGELFF.

The chain uses TRBV12-3 or TRBV12-4 and TRBJ1-6; possibly TRBD1 for D (5 bases). Between the trimmed V and J ends, which lost 5 bases and 14 bases, there was a span of 13 bases. This CDR3 is built from 12 residues. The CDR3 sequence: CASSPEEGALHF. In DNA, the CDR3 is TGTGCCAGCAGTCCGGAAGAAGGGGCCCTCCACTTT.

As regards this clone: A much larger clone is a single base away; this may be a read error. The V call is TRBV12-3 or TRBV12-4, the J call TRBJ2-7; no firm D call. There are 12 residues in the CDR3. V lost 1 base and J 5 bases, leaving 6 bases between the germline ends. The CDR3 loop is CASSLDNHEQYF. The CDR3 DNA sequence: TGTGCCAGCAGTTTAGACAACCACGAGCAGTACTTC.

This sequence joins TRBV11-3 and TRBJ2-3; a possible D gene is TRBD1 (7 bases). There are 15 residues in the CDR3. Germline V gene sequence: CDR1 SGHNT, CDR2 YENEEA. Trimming pared 1 base from V and 4 bases from J, leaving 12 bases between. The CDR3 region has the DNA TGTGCCAGCAGCTTAGGGCAGGGGGACTCAGATACGCAGTATTTT. Amino acids: CASSLGQGDSDTQYF.

The chain recombines TRBV7-2 with TRBJ2-2; 8 bases line up with TRBD2. Germline CDR1 reads SGHTA; CDR2 reads FQGNSA. V lost 5 bases, J lost 6 bases, and 14 bases stayed unmatched. The CDR3 extends over 17 amino acids. The CDR3 sequence is CASSPGAKRGLSGELFF. The CDR3 DNA is TGTGCCAGCAGCCCAGGAGCTAAGCGGGGGCTCTCCGGGGAGCTGTTTTTT.

The chain is built from TRBV2 and TRBJ1-1; D is unresolved. This CDR3 has 10 residues. Germline V gene sequence: CDR1 SNHLY, CDR2 FYNNEI. V lost 3 bases to trimming and J lost 7 bases, with 3 bases between them. The CDR3 protein is CASSDLEAFF. The DNA of the CDR3 is TGTGCCAGCAGTGATCTTGAAGCTTTCTTT. The variable domain in full, completed from reference TRBV2 and TRBJ1-1, reads EPEVTQTPSHQVTQMGQEVILRCVPISNHLYFYWYRQILGQKVEFLVSFYNNEISEKSEIFDDQFSVERPDGSNFTLKIRSTKLEDSAMYFCASSDLEAFFGQGTRLTVV.

CDR3: CASSNRGRGRANQPQHF. The CDR3 DNA is TGTGCCAGCAGCAACCGCGGGCGGGGGCGGGCCAATCAGCCCCAGCATTTT. The chain uses TRBV7-8 and TRBJ1-5; perhaps TRBD1 as D (6 bases). V was clipped by 5 bases and J by 3 bases, with 20 bases between them. The germline V gene has CDR1 SGHVS and CDR2 FQNEAQ. The CDR3 covers 17 residues.

The chain joins TRBV6-2 or TRBV6-3 to TRBJ2-2; 12 bases agree with TRBD2. V lost 4 bases to trimming and J lost 4 bases; unmatched junction nucleotides: 16. CDR1 and CDR2 (germline): MNHEY, SVGEGT. The CDR3 contains 20 residues. The CDR3 bases are TGTGCCAGCAGTTGGGATCCCTCGACTAGCGGGGGCCCTAGCACCGGGGAGCTGTTTTTT. Translated: CASSWDPSTSGGPSTGELFF.

The chain recombines TRBV7-9 with TRBJ2-3, with D unresolved. V was cut by 0 bases and J by 0 bases, with 7 bases left in between. The CDR3 consists of 15 residues. Germline-derived CDR1 and CDR2 are SEHNR and FQNEAQ (reference sequence). The CDR3 DNA is TGTGCCAGCAGCTTAGCCCTGACTAGCACAGATACGCAGTATTTT. It translates to CASSLALTSTDTQYF.

The chain carries TRBV18 and TRBJ2-1, with 10 bases fitting TRBD2. With 3 bases clipped from V and 9 bases from J, the junction kept 8 bases outside the gene matches. This CDR3 spans 15 amino acids. CDR1 is KGHSH, CDR2 LQKENI, per germline. DNA for the CDR3: TGTGCCAGCTCACCTAGGACTAGCGGCCAATTTGAGCAGTTCTTC. Translated: CASSPRTSGQFEQFF.

This clone was counted a few times. The V and J genes are TRBV2 and TRBJ1-5; 7 bases are shared with TRBD1. V lost 7 bases to trimming and J lost 3 bases; unmatched junction nucleotides: 9. Per germline, CDR1 SNHLY and CDR2 FYNNEI. This CDR3 comprises 15 residues. CDR3 DNA sequence: TGTGCCAGCACCCGCAGGGGGGCCCCCAATCAGCCCCAGCATTTT. Protein: CASTRRGAPNQPQHF. The variable domain in full, completed from reference TRBV2 and TRBJ1-5, reads EPEVTQTPSHQVTQMGQEVILRCVPISNHLYFYWYRQILGQKVEFLVSFYNNEISEKSEIFDDQFSVERPDGSNFTLKIRSTKLEDSAMYFCASTRRGAPNQPQHFGDGTRLSIL.

This chain joins TRBV29-1 and TRBJ2-7, with TRBD1 matching 8 bases. Losses at the gene ends were 4 bases for V and 5 bases for J; bases not matched to a gene: 10. The CDR3 totals 14 residues. Germline V gene data show CDR1 as SQVTM and CDR2 as ANQGSEA. The DNA for the CDR3 is TGCAGCGTTGTCCCCACAGGGGGGTACGACGAGCAGTACTTC. This sequence encodes CSVVPTGGYDEQYF.

The V gene is TRBV7-2, the J gene TRBJ1-2, with no clear D. CDR1 and CDR2 from the germline V gene are SGHTA and FQGNSA. V was cut by 4 bases and J by 8 bases, with 8 bases left in between. The CDR3 loop spans 11 amino acids. DNA for the CDR3: TGTGCCAGCAGCTCCTACGGGGGCTACACCTTC. It encodes CASSSYGGYTF.

A single count supports this clone. CDR3 sequence: CASSLSLQLSEKLFF. In DNA, the CDR3 is TGTGCCAGCAGTTTATCCCTACAACTAAGTGAAAAACTGTTTTTT. The chain recombines TRBV27 with TRBJ1-4; D is ambiguous. Looked up from germline, CDR1 is MNHEY and CDR2 is SMNVEV (reference sequence). V lost 0 bases and J 7 bases, leaving 12 bases between the germline ends. The CDR3 runs to 15 residues.

This chain uses TRBV5-1 with TRBJ2-3; D may be TRBD2 (6 bases). Looked up from germline, CDR1 is SGHRS and CDR2 is YFSETQ. The CDR3 is 15 residues long. Trimming removed 4 bases at V and 1 base at J, with 13 bases between. CDR3 DNA sequence: TGCGCCAGCAGCCGCGGGGACCCACGCACAGATACGCAGTATTTT. Protein product: CASSRGDPRTDTQYF.

This sequence joins TRBV6-5 and TRBJ2-7, with 7 bases identical to TRBD1. The trim removed 4 bases at V and 6 bases at J, leaving 9 bases unmatched. The CDR3 has 14 residues. Per the germline V gene, CDR1 is MNHEY and CDR2 is SVGAGI. Here the CDR3 DNA reads TGTGCCAGCAGTTTTACAGGGGCGGCCAGCGAGCAGTACTTC. Its protein product is CASSFTGAASEQYF.

The chain has TRBV24-1 and TRBJ1-5; no definite D call. The CDR3 spans 12 residues. Per germline, CDR1 KGHDR and CDR2 SFDVKD. V was pared by 3 bases and J by 5 bases, with 4 bases between. The CDR3 coding sequence is TGTGCCACCAGTGATCCAGATCAGCCCCAGCATTTT. The encoded protein is CATSDPDQPQHF.

This chain links TRBV5-1 with TRBJ2-3; TRBD2 matches at 8 bases. Trimming removed 1 base from V and 5 bases from J; junction bases left unmatched: 6. There are 15 residues in the CDR3. Germline CDR1 is SGHRS and CDR2 is YFSETQ. CDR3 amino acids: CASSLTSGAKDTQYF. The CDR3 nucleotides are TGCGCCAGCAGCTTGACTAGCGGCGCGAAAGATACGCAGTATTTT.

The chain has TRBV5-4 and TRBJ1-1, with D possibly TRBD1 on 6 matching bases. In germline, CDR1 is SGHNT, CDR2 YYREEE (reference sequence). The V gene lost 1 base and the J gene lost 6 bases, with 10 bases spanning the gap. The length of the CDR3 is 13 residues. This CDR3 is CASSLTPGAEAFF. The CDR3 DNA reads TGTGCCAGCAGCTTGACACCAGGGGCTGAAGCTTTCTTT.

The chain uses TRBV18 and TRBJ2-7; D is perhaps TRBD1 (6 bases). Germline-derived CDR1 and CDR2 are KGHSH and LQKENI. The germline V and J ends were trimmed by 3 bases and 3 bases, with 15 bases remaining between them. CDR3 length equals 15 residues. The CDR3 protein is CASSPDTTGLYEQYF. The CDR3 coding sequence is TGTGCCAGCTCACCCGATACCACAGGGCTCTACGAGCAGTACTTC.

This chain links TRBV5-1 with TRBJ2-3; D might be TRBD2 (6 bases). Germline loops: CDR1 SGHRS, CDR2 YFSETQ. This CDR3 is built from 14 residues. Deletions cut 0 bases from V and 4 bases from J, with 9 bases between. The CDR3: CASSLAAGADTQYF. CDR3 sequence (DNA): TGCGCCAGCAGCTTGGCAGCGGGCGCAGATACGCAGTATTTT.

This chain connects TRBV29-1 to TRBJ2-5; 11 bases are shared with TRBD1. The CDR3 runs to 12 residues. Trimming took 6 bases from V and 5 from J; bases not matched to a gene: 2. CDR1 is SQVTM and CDR2 is ANQGSEA in the germline V gene. CDR3 DNA: TGCAGCGTGGGACAGGGGGGTGAGACCCAGTACTTC. It encodes CSVGQGGETQYF. The full variable domain, completed using reference TRBV29-1 and TRBJ2-5, is SAVISQKPSRDICQRGTSLTIQCQVDSQVTMMFWYRQQPGQSLTLIATANQGSEATYESGFVIDKFPISRPNLTFSTLTVSNMSPEDSSIYLCSVGQGGETQYFGPGTRLLVL.